The following is a T cell receptor (beta chain) sequence with its context. Profiling relied on immunoSEQ multiplex PCR, and the TCRdb table lists in-frame clones only, not all of them. The sample has 130,000 to 150,000 clones, 70% to 90% seen once. This record comes from a study of blood T cell repertoires in COVID-19. Across the study: Sites across the United States, Italy and Spain contributed samples from acute and convalescent COVID-19.

The sequence was collected from a woman aged 40 to 50 with active or convalescent COVID-19. Sequenced input: peripheral blood.

Written as DNA, the CDR3 is TGTGCCAGCTCACAACTGGGGACGCAGGGGGGTTTCACCTTC. It translates to CASSQLGTQGGFTF. This chain connects TRBV18 to TRBJ1-2; 7 nucleotides agree with TRBD1. CDR3 length: 14 residues. Germline-derived CDR1 and CDR2 are KGHSH and LQKENI. Losses at the gene ends were 4 bases for V and 13 bases for J; bases not matched to a gene: 15.